This TCR beta chain was profiled in a study of beta chain features in type 1 diabetes. On the study more broadly: Age, gender, cell numbers and subset yield matched between patients and controls. Study-level points and caveats: Researchers report that Type 1 diabetes patients had moderately but significantly shorter TCRB CDR3s across all four CD4+ subsets. Naive, central memory and Treg TCRB repertoires appeared more alike in patients than in healthy donors. cDNA-based reads could over-represent cells with high TCR expression.

This CDR3 has 16 residues. Germline V gene data show CDR1 as LNHNV and CDR2 as YYDKDF (reference sequence). V lost 0 bases and J lost 2; bases outside the gene matches: 1. Every isolated RNA sample was fully reverse transcribed, so sequencing captured expressed TCRB transcripts. Sequenced by immunoSEQ multiplex PCR; TCRdb stores in-frame clones only, minus some. Here the sample spans about 270,000 clones, roughly an eighth being singletons. Researchers reported sorting CD4+ naive, central memory, regulatory and stem cell-like memory cells via CD45RO/CCR7/CD25/CD127/CD95/CD27. Turning to this clone: Its antigen is unidentified. Other nucleotide sequences in the sample specify the same CDR3.

The sequence came from a man in his thirties or forties with type 1 diabetes. This chain uses TRBV15 with TRBJ2-1, with 10 positions matching TRBD2. The sample consisted of naive CD4+ T cells from blood. DNA of the CDR3: TGTGCCACCAGCAGAGACCTAGCGGGAGCCTACAATGAGCAGTTCTTC. Amino acids: CATSRDLAGAYNEQFF.